This TCR beta chain was sequenced during a study of blood T cell repertoires in COVID-19. Study overall: Acute and convalescent COVID-19 samples came from the United States, Italy and Spain. The cDNA or gDNA used as material had been derived from T cells, B-cell-depleted T cells, or PBMCs.

Original methodology: Reference gene primer amplification gave estimated nucleated cell counts. Repertoires were generated with immunoSEQ multiplex PCR, while TCRdb's copy carries only in-frame clones and drops some. V, J and clone size are those of that table, while D and trimming were read from the DNA. The table shows roughly 100,000 clones, with approximately 87% occurring only once. The V gene lost 0 bases and the J gene lost 3 bases, with 7 bases spanning the gap. The CDR3 sequence is 14 residues long. From germline, CDR1 is SGHKS and CDR2 YYEKEE (reference sequence). This TCR derives from a human donor in a cohort sampled during active or convalescent COVID-19. The chain couples TRBV5-5 to TRBJ1-5; no clear D. Sequencing was performed on peripheral blood. The CDR3: CASSLGSFNQPQHF. CDR3 nucleotides: TGTGCCAGCAGCTTGGGGAGTTTCAATCAGCCCCAGCATTTT.